This T cell receptor beta chain was documented in a study of T cell repertoires in cytomegalovirus infection. Study at large: Both CMV infection and a matching HLA type were indicated by public TCR beta signatures.

TCRdb reprocessed the reads with MiXCR, giving one entry per CDR3 protein. Here the sample spans about 250,000 distinct CDR3 sequences, more than 9% being singletons. Comments on this clonotype: Its matching antigen is unknown.

V trimming: 9 bases; J trimming: 3 bases; junction bases outside the gene matches: 5. Germline V CDR1 and CDR2: MDHEN, SYDVKM. The CDR3 spans 13 residues. Points from the study as a whole: Across the ex vivo response, the dominant clonotypes were HLA-C-restricted CMV-specific TCR beta clonotypes. Cumulative frequency of public TCR beta families picked out carriers of CMV plus the relevant HLA.

The clonotype was recovered from a human donor in good health (CMV status not recorded). Some clones in this sample may be carry-over from other donors' samples. Sequenced material: PBMCs. The chain joins TRBV28 to TRBJ2-7, with 10 positions matching TRBD2. This CDR3 reads CASTSGIYYEQYF. CDR3 DNA: TGTGCCAGTACTAGCGGGATTTACTACGAGCAGTACTTC.